The 16 T cell receptor beta chains in this list originate from one sample, sequenced in a study of T cell responses to AZD1222 COVID-19 vaccine. Assay: immunoSEQ multiplex PCR; the TCRdb copy retains only in-frame clones and omits some. The table has fewer than 150,000 clones, more than 85% seen once; the top ten hold less than 6%. The sample in question was peripheral blood, obtained 28 days after the second AZD1222 dose. Receptors were obtained from an adult who received the AZD1222 COVID-19 vaccine.

The rearrangement uses TRBV7-9 and TRBJ2-3; D possibly corresponds to TRBD2 (5 bases). Germline V gives CDR1 SEHNR, CDR2 FQNEAQ (reference sequence). Trimming took off 5 bases at V and 1 base at J, with 16 bases between the two ends. The CDR3 has 16 residues. CDR3 DNA: TGTGCCAGCAGCCCTGGGAGCCGGTCGGGCACAGATACGCAGTATTTT. It yields the protein CASSPGSRSGTDTQYF.

The chain recombines TRBV5-1 with TRBJ1-6, with D possibly being TRBD1 (6 bases). Germline V gene sequence: CDR1 SGHRS, CDR2 YFSETQ. CDR3 size: 15 residues. With 0 bases removed from V and 6 bases from J, the gap between germline ends came to 10 bases. The DNA of the CDR3 is TGCGCCAGCAGCTTGGGGACAGACCGTAATTCACCCCTCCACTTT. Residues: CASSLGTDRNSPLHF.

The chain recombines TRBV6-2 or TRBV6-3 with TRBJ2-1, with 7 bases aligning to TRBD1. Germline CDR1 reads MNHEY; CDR2 reads SVGEGT. The CDR3 is 15 residues long. The V gene end was trimmed by 4 bases and the J gene end by 0 bases; junction bases not matched to a gene: 3. For the CDR3, the DNA is TGTGCCAGCAGTTTTTGGGACAGCTCCTACAATGAGCAGTTCTTC. Protein sequence: CASSFWDSSYNEQFF.

This chain joins TRBV19 and TRBJ1-4, with 8 bases fitting TRBD1. The V and J ends lost 3 bases and 8 bases, in that order; junction bases with no gene match: 5. The CDR3 consists of 14 residues. Germline assignment: CDR1 LNHDA and CDR2 SQIVND (reference sequence). CDR3 bases: TGTGCCAGTAGTATGCGGCAGGGGGCGGAAAAACTGTTTTTT. It codes for CASSMRQGAEKLFF.

The chain carries TRBV3-1 (or the pseudogene TRBV3-2) and TRBJ1-3, with D perhaps TRBD1 (5 bases). The CDR3 loop spans 14 amino acids. V was trimmed by 1 base and J by 2 bases, leaving 6 bases between them. Germline V CDR1 and CDR2: LGHDT, YNNKEL (reference sequence). CDR3 sequence reads: CASSQGGTGNTIYF. The CDR3 DNA follows: TGTGCCAGCAGCCAAGGGGGCACTGGAAACACCATATATTTT.

The sample holds a few counts of this clone. This chain links TRBV7-9 with TRBJ2-7; D is unclear. Trimming removed 1 base at V and 7 bases at J, with 14 bases between. Germline-derived CDR1 and CDR2 are SEHNR and FQNEAQ (reference sequence). The CDR3 loop spans 14 amino acids. The CDR3 spells CASSLVVGIGEQYF. DNA of the CDR3: TGTGCCAGCAGCTTAGTGGTTGGGATCGGAGAGCAGTACTTC.

This clone has more than one count but fewer than ten. The chain has TRBV4-3 and TRBJ1-1; D gene ambiguous. CDR1 and CDR2 from the germline V gene are LGHNA and YSLEER. V was clipped by 3 bases and J by 1 base, with 12 bases between them. The CDR3 is made up of 15 amino acids. The CDR3 region has the DNA TGCGCCAGCAGCCAGAAGGCCATTGAGAACACTGAAGCTTTCTTT. It translates to CASSQKAIENTEAFF.

The V gene is TRBV7-2, the J gene TRBJ2-7, with 8 nucleotides matching TRBD2. CDR3 length equals 15 residues. V was clipped by 1 base and J by 6 bases; unmatched bases: 8. Germline values: CDR1 SGHTA, CDR2 FQGNSA. The CDR3 sequence is CASSLGPGGLFEQYF. CDR3 DNA: TGTGCCAGCAGCTTAGGACCGGGGGGGCTTTTCGAGCAGTACTTC.

In DNA, the CDR3 is TGTGCCAGCAGCGGGGTCGGGACAGGCTACGAGCAGTACTTC. Amino acids: CASSGVGTGYEQYF. V usage is TRBV5-6 and J usage is TRBJ2-7; TRBD1 agrees at 8 bases. V was clipped by 4 bases and J by 3 bases; unmatched bases: 6. The length of the CDR3 is 14 residues. Germline loops: CDR1 SGHDT, CDR2 YYEEEE.

The V call is TRBV5-6, the J call TRBJ2-2; 13 positions match TRBD2. Unmatched junction bases numbered 7, after V lost 4 bases and J lost 7 bases. Germline CDR1 and CDR2: SGHDT and YYEEEE. The CDR3 spans 16 residues. The CDR3 region has the DNA TGTGCCAGCAGCGGGGGACTAGCGGGATTAAGCGGGGAGCTGTTTTTT. This sequence encodes CASSGGLAGLSGELFF.

The chain joins TRBV7-2 to TRBJ1-2; D possibly corresponds to TRBD1 (5 bases). The CDR3 sequence is 14 residues long. V was trimmed by 1 base and J by 8 bases, leaving 14 bases between them. Germline V gene data show CDR1 as SGHTA and CDR2 as FQGNSA. In DNA, the CDR3 is TGTGCCAGCAGCTTAGGCCCCGGGGGGGTCGGCTACACCTTC. Its translation: CASSLGPGGVGYTF.

This rearrangement joins TRBV7-9 to TRBJ2-7; the D is unclear. V was pared by 5 bases and J by 5 bases, with 16 bases between. Germline V lookup: CDR1 SEHNR, CDR2 FQNEAQ (reference sequence). The CDR3 has 14 amino acids. The DNA for the CDR3 is TGTGCCAGCAGCCAATCTGGACGGGTGGACGAGCAGTACTTC. This translates into CASSQSGRVDEQYF.

V is TRBV5-1 and J is TRBJ1-2; 9 nucleotides line up with TRBD1. The germline CDR1 and CDR2 sequences are SGHRS and YFSETQ. V lost 9 bases and J lost 14; bases outside the gene matches: 17. CDR3 length: 13 amino acids. The CDR3 region is CAMQLATGGAMTF. The CDR3 nucleotides are TGCGCCATGCAGTTAGCCACAGGGGGCGCGATGACCTTC.

This clone is a singleton in its sample. The chain joins TRBV10-1 to TRBJ1-2; no clear D gene. V was clipped by 6 bases and J by 6 bases, with 23 bases between them. The V gene's germline CDR1 is WNHNN and CDR2 SYGVQD (reference sequence). This CDR3 has 16 residues. Here the CDR3 DNA reads TGCGCCAGCAGGGGTTATACGAGTCATAGTGAGAATGGCTACACCTTC. Translating it yields CASRGYTSHSENGYTF.

The chain has TRBV6-6 and TRBJ1-4; D not resolved. V lost 0 bases to trimming and J lost 10 bases, with 12 bases between them. Germline V gene lookup returns CDR1 MNHNY and CDR2 SVGAGI (reference sequence). The CDR3 is made up of 14 amino acids. The chain's CDR3 is CASSYSGSNGKLFF. The DNA of the CDR3 is TGTGCCAGCAGTTACTCAGGGTCTAACGGAAAACTGTTTTTT.

The chain couples TRBV29-1 to TRBJ2-2, with D maybe TRBD1 (5 bases). The germline V and J ends were trimmed by 5 bases and 7 bases, with 17 bases remaining between them. This CDR3 region has 14 residues. CDR1 is SQVTM and CDR2 is ANQGSEA in the germline V gene. This chain's CDR3 is CSVFPSQGYGELFF. CDR3 nucleotides: TGCAGCGTTTTCCCCAGCCAGGGTTACGGGGAGCTGTTTTTT.